The entry that follows covers one T cell receptor (beta chain) sequence. Its target is unknown. This sample was taken from a study of shared clonotypes between healthy human individuals. Study-wide findings and caveats: On the whole, naive subsets had larger estimated richness than memory subsets had.

CDR3 size: 15 residues. V was clipped by 4 bases and J by 4 bases; unmatched bases: 5. Looked up from germline, CDR1 is SGHTA and CDR2 is FQGTGA. This table comes from immunoSEQ multiplex PCR, and its TCRdb copy is limited to in-frame clones, with some not included. The repertoire has 1.4 million or so clones, 98% of them found once; the top ten carry about 0.35%. This chain links TRBV7-3 with TRBJ1-5; TRBD1 aligns across 9 bases. What was sequenced was naive CD4+ T cells sorted from blood. Subset reported: CD45RA+ positively selected. This TCR derives from a man aged 30 to 39 in good health. The CDR3 DNA reads TGTGCCAGCAGCTCACAGGGGGCCGGGAATCAGCCCCAGCATTTT. It translates to CASSSQGAGNQPQHF.